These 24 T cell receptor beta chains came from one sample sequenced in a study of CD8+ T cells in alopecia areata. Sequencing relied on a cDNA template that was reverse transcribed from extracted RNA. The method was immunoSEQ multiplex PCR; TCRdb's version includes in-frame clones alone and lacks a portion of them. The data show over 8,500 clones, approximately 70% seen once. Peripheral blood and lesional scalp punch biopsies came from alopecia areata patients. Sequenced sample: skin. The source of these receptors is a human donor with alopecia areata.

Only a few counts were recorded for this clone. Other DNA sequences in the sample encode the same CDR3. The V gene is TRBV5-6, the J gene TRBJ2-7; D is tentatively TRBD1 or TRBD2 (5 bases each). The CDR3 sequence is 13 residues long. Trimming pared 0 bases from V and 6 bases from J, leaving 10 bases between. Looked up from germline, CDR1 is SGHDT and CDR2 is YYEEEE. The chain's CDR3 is CASSLGPGGEQYF. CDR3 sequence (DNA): TGTGCCAGCAGCTTGGGCCCTGGGGGCGAGCAGTACTTC.

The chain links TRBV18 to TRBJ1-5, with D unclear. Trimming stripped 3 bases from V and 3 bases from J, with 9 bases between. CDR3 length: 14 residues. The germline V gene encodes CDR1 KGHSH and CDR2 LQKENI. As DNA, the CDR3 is TGTGCCAGCTCACCGACGGCCTTCAATCAGCCCCAGCATTTT. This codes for CASSPTAFNQPQHF.

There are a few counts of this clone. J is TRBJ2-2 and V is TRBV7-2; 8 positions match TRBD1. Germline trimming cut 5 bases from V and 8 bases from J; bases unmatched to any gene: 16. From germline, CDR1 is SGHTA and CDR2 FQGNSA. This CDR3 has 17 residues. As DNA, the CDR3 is TGTGCCAGCAGCCCGAGACAGGGGCCCCTTACAGCGGGGGAGCTGTTTTTT. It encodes CASSPRQGPLTAGELFF.

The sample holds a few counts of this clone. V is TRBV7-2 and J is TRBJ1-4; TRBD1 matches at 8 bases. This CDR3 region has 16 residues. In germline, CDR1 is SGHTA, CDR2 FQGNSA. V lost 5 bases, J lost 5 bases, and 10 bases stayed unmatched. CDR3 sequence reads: CASSPKGAGGNEKLFF. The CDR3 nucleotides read TGTGCCAGCAGCCCCAAGGGAGCAGGGGGCAATGAAAAACTGTTTTTT.

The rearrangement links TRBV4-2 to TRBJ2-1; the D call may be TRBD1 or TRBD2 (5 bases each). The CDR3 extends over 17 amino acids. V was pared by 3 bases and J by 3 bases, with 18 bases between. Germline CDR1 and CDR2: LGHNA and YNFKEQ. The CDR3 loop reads CASSQAVIGTIYNEQFF. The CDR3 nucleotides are TGTGCCAGCAGCCAGGCCGTTATAGGGACCATCTACAATGAGCAGTTCTTC.

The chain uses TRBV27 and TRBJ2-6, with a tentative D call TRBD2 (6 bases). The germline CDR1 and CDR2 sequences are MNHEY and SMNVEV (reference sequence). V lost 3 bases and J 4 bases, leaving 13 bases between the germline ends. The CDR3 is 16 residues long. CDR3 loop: CASSLEGTLGANVLTF. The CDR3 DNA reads TGTGCCAGCAGTTTGGAGGGAACGCTCGGGGCCAACGTCCTGACTTTC.

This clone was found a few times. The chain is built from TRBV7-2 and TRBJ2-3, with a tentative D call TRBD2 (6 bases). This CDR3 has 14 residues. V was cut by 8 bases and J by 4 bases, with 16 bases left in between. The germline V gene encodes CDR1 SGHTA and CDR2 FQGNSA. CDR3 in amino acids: CASRRDAQADTQYF. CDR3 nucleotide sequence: TGTGCCAGCCGGCGGGACGCTCAAGCAGATACGCAGTATTTT.

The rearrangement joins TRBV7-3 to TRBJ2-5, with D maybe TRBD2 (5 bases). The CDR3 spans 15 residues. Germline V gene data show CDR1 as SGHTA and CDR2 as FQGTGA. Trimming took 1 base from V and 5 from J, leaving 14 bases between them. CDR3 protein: CASSLNPLGGETQYF. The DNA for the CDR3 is TGTGCCAGCAGCTTAAATCCACTGGGCGGGGAGACCCAGTACTTC.

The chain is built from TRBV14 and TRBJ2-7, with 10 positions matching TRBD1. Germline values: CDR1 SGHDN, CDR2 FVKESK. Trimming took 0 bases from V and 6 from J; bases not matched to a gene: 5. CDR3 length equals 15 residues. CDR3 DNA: TGTGCCAGCAGCCAAGATCGACAGGGGGCCCGCGAGCAGTACTTC. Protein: CASSQDRQGAREQYF.

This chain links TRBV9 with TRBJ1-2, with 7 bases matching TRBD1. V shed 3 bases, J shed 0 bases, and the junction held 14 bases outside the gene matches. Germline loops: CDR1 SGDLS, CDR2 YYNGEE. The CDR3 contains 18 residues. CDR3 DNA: TGTGCCAGCAGCGCACAGGGGCCCGCGGGTGAGCCTAACTATGGCTACACCTTC. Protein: CASSAQGPAGEPNYGYTF.

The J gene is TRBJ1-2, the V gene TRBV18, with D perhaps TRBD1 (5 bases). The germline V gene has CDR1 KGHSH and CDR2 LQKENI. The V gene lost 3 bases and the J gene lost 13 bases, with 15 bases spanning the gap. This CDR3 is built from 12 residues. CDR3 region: CASSPQTGHCTF. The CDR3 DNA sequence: TGTGCCAGCTCACCGCAAACAGGCCATTGCACCTTC.

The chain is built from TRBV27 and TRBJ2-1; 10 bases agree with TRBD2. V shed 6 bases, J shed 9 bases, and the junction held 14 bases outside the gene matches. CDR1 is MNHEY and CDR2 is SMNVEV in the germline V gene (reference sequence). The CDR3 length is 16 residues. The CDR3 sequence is CASRPAGTSEEGEQFF. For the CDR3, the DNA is TGTGCCAGCAGACCGGCCGGGACTAGCGAGGAGGGTGAGCAGTTCTTC.

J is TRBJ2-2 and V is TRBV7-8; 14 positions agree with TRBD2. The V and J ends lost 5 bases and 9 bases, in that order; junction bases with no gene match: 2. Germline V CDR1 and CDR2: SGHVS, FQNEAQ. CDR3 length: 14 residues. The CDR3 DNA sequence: TGTGCCAGCAGCCGGACTAGCGGGGGGAGGGAGCTGTTTTTT. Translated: CASSRTSGGRELFF. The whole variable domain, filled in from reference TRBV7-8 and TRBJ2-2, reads GAGVSQSPRYKVAKRGQDVALRCDPISGHVSLFWYQQALGQGPEFLTYFQNEAQLDKSGLPSDRFFAERPEGSVSTLKIQRTQQEDSAVYLCASSRTSGGRELFFGEGSRLTVL.

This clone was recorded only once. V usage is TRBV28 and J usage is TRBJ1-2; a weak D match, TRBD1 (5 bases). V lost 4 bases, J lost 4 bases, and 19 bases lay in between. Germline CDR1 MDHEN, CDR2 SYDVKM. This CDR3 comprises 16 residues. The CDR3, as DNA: TGTGCCAGCAGTTCTGCGGGGGTACCCACTGGCTATGGCTACACCTTC. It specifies CASSSAGVPTGYGYTF.

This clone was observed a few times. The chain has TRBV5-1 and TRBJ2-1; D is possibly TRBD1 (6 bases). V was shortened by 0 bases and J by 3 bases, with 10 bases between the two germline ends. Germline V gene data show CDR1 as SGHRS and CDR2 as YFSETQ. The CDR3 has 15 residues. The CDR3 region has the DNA TGCGCCAGCAGCTTGGACAGGGCCCTCTACAATGAGCAGTTCTTC. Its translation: CASSLDRALYNEQFF.

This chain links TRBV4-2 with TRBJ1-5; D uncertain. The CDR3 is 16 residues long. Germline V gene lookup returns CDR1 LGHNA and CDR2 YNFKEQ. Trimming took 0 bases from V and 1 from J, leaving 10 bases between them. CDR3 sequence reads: CASSQDGEWSNQPQHF. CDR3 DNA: TGTGCCAGCAGCCAAGACGGGGAGTGGAGCAATCAGCCCCAGCATTTT.

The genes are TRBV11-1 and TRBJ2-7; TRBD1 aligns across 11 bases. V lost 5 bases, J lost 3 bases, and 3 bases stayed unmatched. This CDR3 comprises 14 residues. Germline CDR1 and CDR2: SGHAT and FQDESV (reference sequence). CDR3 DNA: TGTGCCAGCAGCCAAGGGACAGGGGGCTACGAGCAGTACTTC. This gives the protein CASSQGTGGYEQYF.

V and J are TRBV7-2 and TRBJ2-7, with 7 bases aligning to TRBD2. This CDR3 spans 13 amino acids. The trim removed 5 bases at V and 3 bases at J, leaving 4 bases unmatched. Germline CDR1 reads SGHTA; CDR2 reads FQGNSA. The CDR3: CASSTSVRYEQYF. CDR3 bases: TGTGCCAGCAGCACTAGCGTACGCTACGAGCAGTACTTC.

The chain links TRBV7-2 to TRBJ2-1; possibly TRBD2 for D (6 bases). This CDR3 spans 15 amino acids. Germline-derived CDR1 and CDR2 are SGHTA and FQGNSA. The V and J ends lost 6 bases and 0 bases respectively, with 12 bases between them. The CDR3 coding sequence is TGTGCCAGCAGTGTACCGGAGGGCTCCTACAATGAGCAGTTCTTC. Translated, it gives CASSVPEGSYNEQFF. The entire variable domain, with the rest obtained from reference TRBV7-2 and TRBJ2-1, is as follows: GAGVSQSPSNKVTEKGKDVELRCDPISGHTALYWYRQSLGQGLEFLIYFQGNSAPDKSGLPSDRFSAERTGGSVSTLTIQRTQQEDSAVYLCASSVPEGSYNEQFFGPGTRLTVL.

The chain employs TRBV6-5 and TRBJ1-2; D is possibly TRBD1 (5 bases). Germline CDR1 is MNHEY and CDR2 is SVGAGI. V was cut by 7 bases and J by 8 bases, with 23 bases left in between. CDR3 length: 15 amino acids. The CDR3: CASTPQREGRRGYTF. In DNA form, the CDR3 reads TGTGCCAGCACCCCCCAACGAGAGGGGCGGCGGGGCTACACCTTC.

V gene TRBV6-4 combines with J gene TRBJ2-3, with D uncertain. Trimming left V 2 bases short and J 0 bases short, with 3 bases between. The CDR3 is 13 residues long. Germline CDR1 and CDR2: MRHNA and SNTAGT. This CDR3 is CASSDLSTDTQYF. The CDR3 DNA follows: TGTGCCAGCAGTGACCTCAGCACAGATACGCAGTATTTT.

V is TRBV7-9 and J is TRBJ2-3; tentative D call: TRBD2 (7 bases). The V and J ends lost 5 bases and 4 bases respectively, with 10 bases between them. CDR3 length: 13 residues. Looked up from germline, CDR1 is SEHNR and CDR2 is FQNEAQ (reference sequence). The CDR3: CASSPRGPDTQYF. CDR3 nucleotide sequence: TGTGCCAGCAGCCCGCGGGGGCCAGATACGCAGTATTTT. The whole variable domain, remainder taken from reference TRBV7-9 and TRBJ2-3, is DTGVSQNPRHKITKRGQNVTFRCDPISEHNRLYWYRQTLGQGPEFLTYFQNEAQLEKSRLLSDRFSAERPKGSFSTLEIQRTEQGDSAMYLCASSPRGPDTQYFGPGTRLTVL.

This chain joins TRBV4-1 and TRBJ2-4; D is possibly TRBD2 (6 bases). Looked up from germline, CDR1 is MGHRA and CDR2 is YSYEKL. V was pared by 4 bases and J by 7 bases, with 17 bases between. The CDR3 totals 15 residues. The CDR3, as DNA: TGCGCCAGCAGCCCGGAGGCGGACTATAGGAACATTCAGTACTTC. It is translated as CASSPEADYRNIQYF.

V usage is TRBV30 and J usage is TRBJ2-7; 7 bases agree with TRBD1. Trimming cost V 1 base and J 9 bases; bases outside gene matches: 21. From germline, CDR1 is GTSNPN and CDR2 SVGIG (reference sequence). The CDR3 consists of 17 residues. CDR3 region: CAWSGGSSGQRRNGQYF. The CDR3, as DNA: TGTGCCTGGAGTGGAGGATCCTCGGGACAGAGACGGAATGGGCAGTACTTC.